One and the same sample provided the 8 T cell receptor beta chains below, sequenced in a study of blood T cells in healthy people across ages. Through a sample-barcoded 5' primer and a J-beta primer mix, a second PCR was run for about 6 to 11 cycles. TCRdb reprocessed the 5' RACE reads via MiXCR and lists one record per CDR3 protein. The sample holds about 670,000 distinct CDR3 sequences, less than 45% seen once. Specimen: blood. The receptor source for this set is a man older than 75 in good health.

This clonotype occurred many times. This chain's CDR3 is CATSDFTARGETQYF. DNA of the CDR3: TGTGCCACCAGTGATTTCACAGCCCGCGGGGAGACCCAGTACTTC. The V gene is TRBV24-1, the J gene TRBJ2-5, with D possibly being TRBD2 (5 bases). Trimming removed 1 base at V and 5 bases at J, with 13 bases between. This CDR3 contains 15 residues. Germline V gives CDR1 KGHDR, CDR2 SFDVKD.

The gene calls are TRBV7-2 and TRBJ2-6; maybe TRBD1 (6 bases). The length of the CDR3 is 15 residues. Germline CDR1 SGHTA, CDR2 FQGNSA. The V end was cut by 5 bases, the J end by 0 bases, with 8 bases between. The CDR3 loop is CASSHRVSGANVLTF. In DNA, the CDR3 is TGTGCCAGCAGCCACAGGGTCTCTGGGGCCAACGTCCTGACTTTC.

Of note for this clonotype: Possible read error: a much larger clone is one base away. The V call is TRBV10-2, the J call TRBJ2-5; D is possibly TRBD2 (5 bases). The end of the DNA is better explained by TRBJ2-7, so the J call may be wrong. Germline V gene lookup returns CDR1 WSHSY and CDR2 SAAADI. The CDR3 covers 12 residues. The CDR3 region is CAATDFFYEQYF. CDR3 coding DNA: TGCGCCGCCACGGACTTCTTCTACGAGCAGTACTTC.

The J gene is TRBJ2-1, the V gene TRBV4-3; 10 nucleotides line up with TRBD2. J lost 7 bases, V lost 1 base, and 13 bases had no gene match. Germline loops: CDR1 LGHNA, CDR2 YSLEER. CDR3 length: 18 amino acids. The CDR3 DNA sequence: TGCGCCAGCAGCCAAGTACTCGCTAGCGGGAGAGTGTGGAATGAGCAGTTCTTC. Encoded protein: CASSQVLASGRVWNEQFF.

J is TRBJ1-6 and V is TRBV12-3 or TRBV12-4; tentatively, D is TRBD1 (5 bases). Trimming pared 6 bases from V and 9 bases from J, leaving 12 bases between. The CDR3 runs 13 residues. CDR3 DNA: TGTGCCAGCAGCGGGGACTGGAGTTCACCCCTCCACTTT. Translation gives CASSGDWSSPLHF.

The chain is built from TRBV7-2 and TRBJ2-3; 9 bases map to TRBD2. There are 15 residues in the CDR3. V lost 9 bases and J lost 2; bases outside the gene matches: 9. Germline loops: CDR1 SGHTA, CDR2 FQGNSA. The CDR3 DNA follows: TGTGCCAGTGGGATTGCGGGAGGGTCCACAGATACGCAGTATTTT. This translates into CASGIAGGSTDTQYF.

In this sample, this clonotype turned up a few times. The chain couples TRBV9 to TRBJ1-4; 7 nucleotides match TRBD1. Germline loops: CDR1 SGDLS, CDR2 YYNGEE. The ends lost 2 bases at V and 5 bases at J; junction bases unmatched: 6. There are 15 residues in the CDR3. In DNA, the CDR3 is TGTGCCAGCAGCGTCCTCGACAGGGTAAATGAAAAACTGTTTTTT. Protein sequence: CASSVLDRVNEKLFF.

At least ten counts were recorded for this clonotype. The chain employs TRBV7-2 and TRBJ2-5; D gene unclear. The CDR3 length is 15 residues. V lost 1 base, J lost 5 bases, and 14 bases lay in between. Germline V gene data show CDR1 as SGHTA and CDR2 as FQGNSA. The CDR3 region is CASSLVGPPGETQYF. DNA of the CDR3: TGTGCCAGCAGCTTAGTTGGTCCCCCCGGGGAGACCCAGTACTTC.